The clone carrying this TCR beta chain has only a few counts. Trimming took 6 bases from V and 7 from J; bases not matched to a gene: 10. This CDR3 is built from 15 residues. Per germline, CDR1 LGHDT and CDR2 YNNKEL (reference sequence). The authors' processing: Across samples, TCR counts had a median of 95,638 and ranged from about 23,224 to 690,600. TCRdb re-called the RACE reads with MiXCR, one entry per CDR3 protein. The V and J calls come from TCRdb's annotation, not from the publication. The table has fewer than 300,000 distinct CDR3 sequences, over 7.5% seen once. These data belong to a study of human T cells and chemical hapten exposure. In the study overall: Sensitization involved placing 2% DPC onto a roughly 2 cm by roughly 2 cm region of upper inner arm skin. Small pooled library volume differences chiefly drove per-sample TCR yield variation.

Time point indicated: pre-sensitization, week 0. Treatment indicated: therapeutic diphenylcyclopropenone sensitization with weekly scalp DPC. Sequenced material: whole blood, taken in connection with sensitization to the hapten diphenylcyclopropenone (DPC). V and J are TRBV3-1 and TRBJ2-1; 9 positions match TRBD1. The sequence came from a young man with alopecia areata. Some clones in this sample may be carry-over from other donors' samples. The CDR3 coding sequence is TGTGCCAGCAGTTCCCCGGGACAGGGATTTAATGAGCAGTTCTTC. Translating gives CASSSPGQGFNEQFF.